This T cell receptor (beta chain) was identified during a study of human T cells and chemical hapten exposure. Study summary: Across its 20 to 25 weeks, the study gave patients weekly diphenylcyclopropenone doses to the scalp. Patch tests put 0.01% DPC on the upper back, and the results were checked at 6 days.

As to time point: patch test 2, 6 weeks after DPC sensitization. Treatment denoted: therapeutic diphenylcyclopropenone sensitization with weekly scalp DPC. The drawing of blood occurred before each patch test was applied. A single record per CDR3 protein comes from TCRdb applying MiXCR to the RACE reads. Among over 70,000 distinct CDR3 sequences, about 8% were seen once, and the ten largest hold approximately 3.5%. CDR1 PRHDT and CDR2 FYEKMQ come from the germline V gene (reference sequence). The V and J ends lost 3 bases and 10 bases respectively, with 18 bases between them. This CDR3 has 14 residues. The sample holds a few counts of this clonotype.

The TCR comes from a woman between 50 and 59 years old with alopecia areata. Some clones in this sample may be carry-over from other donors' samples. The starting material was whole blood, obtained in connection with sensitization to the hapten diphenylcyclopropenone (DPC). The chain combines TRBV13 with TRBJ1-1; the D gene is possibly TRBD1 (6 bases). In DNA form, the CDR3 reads TGTGCCAGCAGCTTCTACGCGGGGGGCATAGGAGCTTTCTTT. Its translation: CASSFYAGGIGAFF.